This T cell receptor (beta chain) was obtained from a study of blood T cell repertoires in COVID-19. Source study methods: It was from reference gene primer amplification that nucleated cell counts were estimated. Libraries were prepared by immunoSEQ multiplex PCR; TCRdb keeps only in-frame clonotypes and omits some of them. That table supplies the V and J calls and clone size; D and trimming were determined from the DNA. The repertoire includes roughly 150,000 clones, around four fifths of them detected once, and around 7% sits in the top ten. The junction had 14 bases not matched to a gene; V was cut back by 7 bases and J by 3 bases. The CDR3 contains 15 residues. Germline assignment: CDR1 SQVTM and CDR2 ANQGSEA.

This sequence joins TRBV29-1 and TRBJ1-2, with 7 bases aligning to TRBD1. The sequence was collected from a man between 50 and 59 years old who had recovered from COVID-19. The sample taken for sequencing was PBMCs or T cells enriched from blood (not recorded which). CDR3 in DNA: TGCAGCGCCCGGCTGACAGGGCCGATTCACTATGGCTACACCTTC. Protein product: CSARLTGPIHYGYTF.